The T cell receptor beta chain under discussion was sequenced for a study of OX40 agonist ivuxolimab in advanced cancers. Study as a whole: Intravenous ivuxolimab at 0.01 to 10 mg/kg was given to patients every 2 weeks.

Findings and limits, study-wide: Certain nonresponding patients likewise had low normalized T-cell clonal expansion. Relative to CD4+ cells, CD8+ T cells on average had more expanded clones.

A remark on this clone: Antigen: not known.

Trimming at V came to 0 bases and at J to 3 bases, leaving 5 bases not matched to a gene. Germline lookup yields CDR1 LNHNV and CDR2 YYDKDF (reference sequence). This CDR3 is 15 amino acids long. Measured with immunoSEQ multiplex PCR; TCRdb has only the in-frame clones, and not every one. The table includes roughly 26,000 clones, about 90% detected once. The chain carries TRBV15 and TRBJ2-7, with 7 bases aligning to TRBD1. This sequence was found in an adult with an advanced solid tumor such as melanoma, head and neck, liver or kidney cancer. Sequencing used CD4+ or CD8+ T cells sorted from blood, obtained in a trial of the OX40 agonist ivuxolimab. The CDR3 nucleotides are TGTGCCACCAGCAGAGATTCGTGGGACAGCTACGAGCAGTACTTC. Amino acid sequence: CATSRDSWDSYEQYF. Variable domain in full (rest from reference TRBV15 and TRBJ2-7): DAMVIQNPRYQVTQFGKPVTLSCSQTLNHNVMYWYQQKSSQAPKLLFHYYDKDFNNEADTPDNFQSRRPNTSFCFLDIRSPGLGDTAMYLCATSRDSWDSYEQYFGPGTRLTVT.